This entry concerns a single TCR beta chain. The treatment: around 19 received Ad26.COV2.S at low or high dose, single or two shots; 5 received placebo; per-sample allocation not given. Repertoires come from day 63 after the first vaccine or placebo injection. This entry belongs to a study of Ad26.COV2.S vaccination and SARS-CoV-2 variants. V shed 5 bases and J 7 bases; nucleotides not matched to a gene: 3. From germline, CDR1 is SEHNR and CDR2 FQNEAQ (reference sequence). CDR3 length: 14 amino acids. The data were produced by immunoSEQ multiplex PCR, yet TCRdb's version contains in-frame clones alone and is incomplete. This sample has 400,000 to 500,000 clones, with 89% found just once.

The source was peripheral blood, collected in a trial of Ad26.COV2.S vaccine versus placebo. This sequence originates from a person between 18 and 59 years old who received the Ad26.COV2.S COVID-19 vaccine or a placebo. V and J are TRBV7-9 and TRBJ2-1, with 12 bases that match TRBD2. The DNA for the CDR3 is TGTGCCAGCAGCCTAGGGACTAGCGGGAATGAGCAGTTCTTC. Protein sequence: CASSLGTSGNEQFF.